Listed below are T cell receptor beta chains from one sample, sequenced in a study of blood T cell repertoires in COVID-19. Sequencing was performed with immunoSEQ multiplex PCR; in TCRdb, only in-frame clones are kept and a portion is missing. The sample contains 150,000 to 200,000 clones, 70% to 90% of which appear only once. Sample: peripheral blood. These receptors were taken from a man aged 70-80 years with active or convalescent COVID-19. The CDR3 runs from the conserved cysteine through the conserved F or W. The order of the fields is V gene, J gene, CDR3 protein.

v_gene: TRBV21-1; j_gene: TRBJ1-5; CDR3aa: CASSSKGGLRYYSNQPQHF
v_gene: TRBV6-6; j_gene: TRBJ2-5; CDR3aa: CASSHPDRPQETQYF
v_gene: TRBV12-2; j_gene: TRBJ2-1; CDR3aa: CASRLPRTGVTYNEQFF
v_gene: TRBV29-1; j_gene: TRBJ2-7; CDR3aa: CSVAGLAAFSGEQYF
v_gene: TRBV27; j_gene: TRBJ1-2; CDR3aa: CASAGQPNYGYTF
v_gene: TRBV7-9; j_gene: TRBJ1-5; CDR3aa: CASSRDRENQPQHF
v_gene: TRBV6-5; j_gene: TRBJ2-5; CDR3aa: CASSYAGQETQYF
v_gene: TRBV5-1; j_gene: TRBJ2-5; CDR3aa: CASRSGTGEETQYF
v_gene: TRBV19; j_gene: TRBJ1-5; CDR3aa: CASSLQGLRQPQHF
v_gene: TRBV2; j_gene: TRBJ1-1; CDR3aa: CASRSDRGFSEAFF
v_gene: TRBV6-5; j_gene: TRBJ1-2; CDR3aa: CASSYRLGGYGYTF
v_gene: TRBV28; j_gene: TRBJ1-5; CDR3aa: CASRETGAGNQPQHF
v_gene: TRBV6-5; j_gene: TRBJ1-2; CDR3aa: CASSYRGHYGYTF
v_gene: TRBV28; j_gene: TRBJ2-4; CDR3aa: CASSPPADGAKNIQYF
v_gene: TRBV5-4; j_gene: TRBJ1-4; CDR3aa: CASSLGQGLGDEKLFF
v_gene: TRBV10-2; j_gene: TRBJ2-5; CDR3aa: CASSLTFPGQGRETQYF
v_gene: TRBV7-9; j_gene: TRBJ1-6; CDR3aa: CASSDAGNSPLHF
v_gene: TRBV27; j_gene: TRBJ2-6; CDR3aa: CASRSSGANVLTF
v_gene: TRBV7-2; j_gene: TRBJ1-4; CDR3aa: CASSLAPRTGTNEKLFF
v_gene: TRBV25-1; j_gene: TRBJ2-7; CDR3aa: CASSDRSNRDEQYF
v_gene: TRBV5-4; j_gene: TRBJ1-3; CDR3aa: CASSLSGGSGNTIYF
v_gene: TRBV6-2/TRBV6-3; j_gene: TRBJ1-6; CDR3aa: CASSFVDTLQALHF
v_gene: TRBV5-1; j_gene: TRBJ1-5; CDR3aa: CASSFEGGSNQPQHF
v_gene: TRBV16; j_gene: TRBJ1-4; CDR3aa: CASSPNSFTEKLFF
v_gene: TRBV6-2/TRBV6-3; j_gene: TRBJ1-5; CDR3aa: CASSYGQGDNPQHF
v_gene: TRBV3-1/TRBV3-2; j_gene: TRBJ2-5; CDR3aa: CASSQGRGETQYF
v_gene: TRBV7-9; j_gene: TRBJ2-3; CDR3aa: CASSLTGRLATSTDTQYF
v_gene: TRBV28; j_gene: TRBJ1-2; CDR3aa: CASRTSTGNYGYTF
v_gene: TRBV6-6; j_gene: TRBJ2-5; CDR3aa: CASSYNRGQAETQYF
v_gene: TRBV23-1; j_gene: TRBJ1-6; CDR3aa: CASSHRRGSSYNSPLHF
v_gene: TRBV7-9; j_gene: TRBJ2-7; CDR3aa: CASSWEPYEQYF
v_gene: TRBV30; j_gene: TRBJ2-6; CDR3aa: CAQPRGAHSGANVLTF
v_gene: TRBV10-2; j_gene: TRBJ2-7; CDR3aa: CASSERQWNYEQYF
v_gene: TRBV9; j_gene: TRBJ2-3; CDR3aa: CASSPQLSGAPDTQYF
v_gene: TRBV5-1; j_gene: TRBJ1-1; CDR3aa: CASSLDTGPTEAFF
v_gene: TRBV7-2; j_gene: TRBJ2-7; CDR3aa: CASSFLSGGEEQYF
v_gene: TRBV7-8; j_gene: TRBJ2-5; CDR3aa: CASSLGVVETQYF
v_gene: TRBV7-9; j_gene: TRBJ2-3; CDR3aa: CASSLPLGGGTDTQYF
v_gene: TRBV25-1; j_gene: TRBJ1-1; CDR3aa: CASSDPGSLNTEAFF
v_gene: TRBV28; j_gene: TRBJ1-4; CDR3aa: CASSSNWQGREKLFF
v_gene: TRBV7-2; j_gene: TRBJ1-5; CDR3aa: CASSLGGTASYSNQPQHF